This entry lists 18 T cell receptor beta chains sequenced from one sample in a study of shared clonotypes between healthy human individuals. CD8 cells regarded as naive lacked CD45RO, were positively chosen for CCR7, and omitted terminally differentiated effector memory CD45RA+ cells. Repertoires were generated with immunoSEQ multiplex PCR, while TCRdb's copy carries only in-frame clones and drops some. The data contain fewer than 700,000 clones, about 95% of them singletons. Material: naive CD8+ T cells sorted from blood. These receptors were collected from a woman younger than 45 in good health.

This clone was picked up one time. V is TRBV5-4 and J is TRBJ2-7; 11 nucleotides align to TRBD2. The J segment lost 2 bases and the V segment lost 4 bases, leaving 8 bases of the junction unmatched. The length of the CDR3 is 16 residues. Per the germline V gene, CDR1 is SGHNT and CDR2 is YYREEE (reference sequence). CDR3 in amino acids: CASSEGLAAPTYEQYF. The CDR3 coding sequence is TGTGCCAGCAGCGAGGGACTAGCGGCACCTACCTACGAGCAGTACTTC.

The chain employs TRBV5-6 and TRBJ2-7; D unclear. There are 15 residues in the CDR3. The germline V gene encodes CDR1 SGHDT and CDR2 YYEEEE. V was cut by 1 base and J by 0 bases, with 11 bases left in between. This chain's CDR3 is CASSLRAISSYEQYF. The DNA of the CDR3 is TGTGCCAGCAGCTTGCGGGCCATAAGCTCCTACGAGCAGTACTTC.

This clone appeared a single time. The chain recombines TRBV27 with TRBJ2-7; the match to TRBD2 covers 9 bases. Germline trimming cut 5 bases from V and 3 bases from J; bases unmatched to any gene: 8. Per germline, CDR1 MNHEY and CDR2 SMNVEV (reference sequence). This CDR3 spans 15 amino acids. As DNA, the CDR3 is TGTGCCAGCAGTGCCCCACTAGCGGGTCACTACGAGCAGTACTTC. It yields the protein CASSAPLAGHYEQYF.

This chain links TRBV6-1 with TRBJ2-3, with D perhaps TRBD2 (6 bases). CDR1 MNHNS and CDR2 SASEGT come from the germline V gene. V lost 5 bases and J lost 2, with 11 bases in between. The CDR3 is made up of 14 amino acids. This CDR3 is CASSSRLVTDTQYF. The DNA of the CDR3 is TGTGCCAGCAGTTCCCGACTAGTCACAGATACGCAGTATTTT.

The table lists this clone with a count of one. The CDR3 coding sequence is TGTGCCAGCAGCTTAGGCCTACAGGCCTACAATGAGCAGTTCTTC. Its protein is CASSLGLQAYNEQFF. The chain employs TRBV5-6 and TRBJ2-1; D might be TRBD1 (5 bases). Germline lookup yields CDR1 SGHDT and CDR2 YYEEEE. V lost 2 bases to trimming and J lost 2 bases, with 11 bases between them. The CDR3 covers 15 residues.

The chain combines TRBV7-8 with TRBJ1-1, with a weak D call TRBD1 (5 bases). Per germline, CDR1 SGHVS and CDR2 FQNEAQ. With 1 base removed from V and 4 bases from J, the gap between germline ends came to 13 bases. The CDR3 totals 15 residues. Here the CDR3 DNA reads TGTGCCAGCAGCTTAGAGAGGGGATGGATCACTGAAGCTTTCTTT. It encodes CASSLERGWITEAFF.

V usage is TRBV7-9 and J usage is TRBJ1-2, with D perhaps matching TRBD1 (5 bases). V was shortened by 0 bases and J by 4 bases, with 9 bases between the two germline ends. Germline-derived CDR1 and CDR2 are SEHNR and FQNEAQ (reference sequence). The CDR3 runs to 14 residues. The CDR3 DNA reads TGTGCCAGCAGCTTAGCGGGGACGGGCTATGGCTACACCTTC. It yields the protein CASSLAGTGYGYTF.

The rearrangement uses TRBV6-1 and TRBJ2-7; TRBD1 matches 10 bases. The CDR3 covers 15 residues. With V trimmed by 3 bases and J by 5 bases, 7 bases remained unmatched. Germline CDR1 MNHNS, CDR2 SASEGT. CDR3 sequence reads: CASSDMRTGGNEQYF. The CDR3 bases are TGTGCCAGCAGTGATATGAGGACAGGGGGGAACGAGCAGTACTTC.

The genes are TRBV19 and TRBJ1-2; the D is unclear. The CDR3 consists of 15 residues. V lost 0 bases, J lost 3 bases, and 11 bases lay in between. Germline V gene sequence: CDR1 LNHDA, CDR2 SQIVND (reference sequence). The CDR3 region is CASSIDIAEYYGYTF. The CDR3 DNA reads as TGTGCCAGTAGTATAGATATTGCAGAGTACTATGGCTACACCTTC. The entire variable domain, with the rest obtained from reference TRBV19 and TRBJ1-2, is as follows: DGGITQSPKYLFRKEGQNVTLSCEQNLNHDAMYWYRQDPGQGLRLIYYSQIVNDFQKGDIAEGYSVSREKKESFPLTVTSAQKNPTAFYLCASSIDIAEYYGYTFGSGTRLTVV.

The chain has TRBV5-4 and TRBJ1-2; TRBD1 might be the D (5 bases). V was shortened by 4 bases and J by 4 bases, with 11 bases between the two germline ends. The length of the CDR3 is 13 residues. Germline V CDR1 and CDR2: SGHNT, YYREEE (reference sequence). The CDR3 DNA sequence: TGTGCCAGCAGCAAGACGGGGGGCTATGGCTACACCTTC. It encodes CASSKTGGYGYTF.

A remark on this clone: An end of the junction differs from the germline gene, which may be a read error. The rearrangement links TRBV29-1 to TRBJ1-1, with TRBD1 matching 7 bases. CDR1 and CDR2 from the germline V gene are SQVTM and ANQGSEA. There are 12 residues in the CDR3. CDR3 DNA sequence: TGCAGCGTTGAGGATATGCCTGAAAAGGACAGGTTT. Translation gives CSVEDMPEKDRF.

The V call is TRBV7-9, the J call TRBJ1-4; maybe TRBD1 (5 bases). The germline V gene encodes CDR1 SEHNR and CDR2 FQNEAQ (reference sequence). The length of the CDR3 is 14 residues. V was cut by 5 bases and J by 4 bases, with 11 bases left in between. The DNA for the CDR3 is TGTGCCAGCAGCCCGGGACTAAATAATGAAAAACTGTTTTTT. Protein: CASSPGLNNEKLFF.

The chain recombines TRBV5-4 with TRBJ2-7; TRBD2 aligns across 11 bases. The CDR3 consists of 15 residues. V gave up 4 bases and J gave up 5 bases; unmatched junction bases: 8. CDR1 is SGHNT, CDR2 YYREEE, per germline (reference sequence). The DNA of the CDR3 is TGTGCCAGCAGCGAGGCTAGCGGGAGGTTAGACGAGCAGTACTTC. This codes for CASSEASGRLDEQYF.

The chain combines TRBV5-6 with TRBJ2-1, with TRBD2 matching 12 bases. Germline V lookup: CDR1 SGHDT, CDR2 YYEEEE. This CDR3 region has 15 residues. V was clipped by 4 bases and J by 5 bases; unmatched bases: 4. The CDR3 region has the DNA TGTGCCAGCAGCGTAGCTAGCGGGAGGGACAATGAGCAGTTCTTC. Translation: CASSVASGRDNEQFF.

V gene TRBV27 combines with J gene TRBJ2-3; tentatively, D is TRBD1 or TRBD2 (6 bases each). Trimming took off 3 bases at V and 2 bases at J, with 12 bases between the two ends. The CDR3 length is 15 residues. Looked up from germline, CDR1 is MNHEY and CDR2 is SMNVEV (reference sequence). For the CDR3, the DNA is TGTGCCAGCAGTTTGGGGGCGGGGTCCACAGATACGCAGTATTTT. It codes for CASSLGAGSTDTQYF.

The chain couples TRBV13 to TRBJ2-1; D possibly corresponds to TRBD2 (5 bases). Per germline, CDR1 PRHDT and CDR2 FYEKMQ (reference sequence). CDR3 size: 13 residues. The ends were cut back, 6 bases at V and 9 bases at J, with 15 bases in the middle. DNA for the CDR3: TGTGCCAGCAGGGCCGCGCTAGCAGTTGAGCAGTTCTTC. Translating it yields CASRAALAVEQFF.

The genes are TRBV28 and TRBJ1-5; the match to TRBD1 covers 9 bases. This CDR3 is built from 15 residues. The junction had 7 bases not matched to a gene; V was cut back by 4 bases and J by 6 bases. Germline V gives CDR1 MDHEN, CDR2 SYDVKM. CDR3 nucleotides: TGTGCCAGCAGTTCTCCGGGACAGGGCATTCAGCCCCAGCATTTT. Amino acid sequence: CASSSPGQGIQPQHF.

The gene calls are TRBV27 and TRBJ1-5; 7 bases map to TRBD1. The germline CDR1 and CDR2 sequences are MNHEY and SMNVEV (reference sequence). The CDR3 covers 15 residues. V trimming: 5 bases; J trimming: 3 bases; junction bases outside the gene matches: 7. CDR3 sequence: CASSPQTGLNQPQHF. CDR3 coding DNA: TGTGCCAGCAGTCCACAGACAGGGCTCAATCAGCCCCAGCATTTT.